Listed below are T cell receptor beta chains from one sample, sequenced in a study of graft-versus-host responses after intestinal transplantation. Profiled with immunoSEQ multiplex PCR; TCRdb holds only in-frame clones, not every one. The sample carries 98,000 or so clones, 87% recorded once. For these receptors, no antigen is known. The sample here was unstimulated CD4+ T cells sorted from spleen or lymph node cells, taken before intestinal transplant. The receptor source for this set is a human donor who received an intestinal transplant. CDR3s include the opening cysteine and the closing phenylalanine or tryptophan. Each record gives: V gene, D gene, clone size, J gene, CDR3 protein, CDR3 DNA. D genes are given only for firm matches. Rows give clone size only sometimes, using once, few, many, or a class for an expanded clone.

TRBV5-1	TRBD1	-	TRBJ1-3	CASSVAGTASGNTIYF	TGCGCCAGCAGCGTTGCCGGGACAGCCTCTGGAAACACCATATATTTT
TRBV9	-	-	TRBJ1-2	CASSVARGPNNYGYTF	TGTGCCAGCAGCGTAGCCAGAGGACCTAATAACTATGGCTACACCTTC
TRBV28	-	-	TRBJ1-4	CASSSRGGREYRLFF	TGTGCCAGCAGCTCGAGGGGGGGGCGAGAATATAGGCTGTTTTTT
TRBV5-4	-	-	TRBJ2-1	CASSLDSVSYNEQFF	TGTGCCAGCAGCTTGGATAGCGTGTCCTACAATGAGCAGTTCTTC
TRBV15	TRBD1	-	TRBJ2-3	CATSRAGQGANTQYF	TGTGCCACCAGCAGGGCGGGACAGGGGGCAAATACGCAGTATTTT
TRBV9	TRBD1	-	TRBJ2-3	CASSVQGVDTQYF	TGTGCCAGCAGCGTACAGGGGGTCGATACGCAGTATTTT
TRBV19	TRBD1	-	TRBJ1-2	CASSIYGRGTYGYTF	TGTGCCAGTAGTATTTATGGCAGGGGGACCTATGGCTACACCTTC
TRBV5-1	-	-	TRBJ1-2	CASSLEDSGYTF	TGCGCCAGCAGCTTGGAGGACAGTGGCTACACCTTC
TRBV5-1	-	-	TRBJ2-7	CASSLGGVNLAYEQYF	TGCGCCAGCAGCTTGGGAGGGGTCAATCTTGCCTACGAGCAGTACTTC
TRBV29-1	TRBD2	-	TRBJ2-1	CSVLGRRGGRSDEQFF	TGCAGCGTTCTAGGCCGTAGGGGCGGGAGGAGCGATGAGCAGTTCTTC
TRBV6-1	TRBD1	-	TRBJ1-5	CASVWTGHQPQHF	TGTGCCAGCGTCTGGACAGGACATCAGCCCCAGCATTTT
TRBV7-7	-	-	TRBJ2-7	CASSLTNYTGSYEQYF	TGTGCCAGCAGCTTAACGAACTATACGGGTTCCTACGAGCAGTACTTC
TRBV11-2	TRBD2	-	TRBJ2-7	CASSLEGLAGPYEQYF	TGTGCCAGCAGCTTAGAGGGACTAGCGGGGCCCTACGAGCAGTACTTC
TRBV13	TRBD1	-	TRBJ1-2	CASSFGTGVYGYTF	TGTGCCAGCAGCTTCGGGACAGGGGTTTATGGCTACACCTTC
TRBV6-5	-	-	TRBJ2-5	CASSENTGIGTQYF	TGTGCCAGCAGTGAGAATACAGGAATCGGGACCCAGTACTTC
TRBV30	TRBD1	-	TRBJ2-1	CAWSKPARTGESYNEQFF	TGTGCCTGGAGTAAACCGGCCCGAACAGGGGAATCCTACAATGAGCAGTTCTTC
TRBV18	-	-	TRBJ1-4	CASSAGGNEKLFF	TGTGCCAGCTCAGCGGGGGGGAATGAAAAACTGTTTTTT
TRBV14	-	few	TRBJ1-6	CASSQEGQGRSPLHF	TGTGCCAGCAGCCAAGAAGGGCAGGGTCGTTCACCCCTCCACTTT
TRBV9	-	-	TRBJ2-3	CASSVELDTQYF	TGTGCCAGCAGCGTGGAACTCGATACGCAGTATTTT
TRBV29-1	TRBD2	-	TRBJ2-3	CSVEGTSGSPDTQYF	TGCAGCGTTGAAGGGACTAGCGGGAGCCCAGATACGCAGTATTTT
TRBV4-1	TRBD1	-	TRBJ1-4	CASSQDMSGTVNFRKLFF	TGCGCCAGCAGCCAAGATATGTCGGGGACAGTGAATTTTAGGAAACTGTTTTTT
TRBV10-3	-	few	TRBJ1-2	CAIPAGTIPYGYTF	TGTGCCATCCCGGCAGGAACCATTCCCTATGGCTACACCTTC
TRBV7-2	-	-	TRBJ2-7	CASSFGSGVTYEQYF	TGTGCCAGCAGCTTCGGTAGCGGAGTCACCTACGAGCAGTACTTC
TRBV4-2	TRBD1	few	TRBJ2-3	CASSQGDRSTDTQYF	TGTGCCAGCAGCCAAGGGGACAGAAGCACAGATACGCAGTATTTT
TRBV4-2	-	once	TRBJ2-5	CASSQTETQYF	TGTGCCAGCAGCCAAACGGAGACCCAGTACTTC
TRBV5-6	TRBD1	once	TRBJ2-7	CASSLLGQGEYEQYF	TGTGCCAGCAGCTTGTTGGGACAGGGTGAGTACGAGCAGTACTTC
TRBV19	-	-	TRBJ2-2	CAISRIGGDTGELFF	TGTGCCATCAGTAGGATCGGGGGAGACACCGGGGAGCTGTTTTTT
TRBV23-1	-	-	TRBJ1-1	CASSQSFTATEAFF	TGCGCCAGCAGTCAATCGTTTACGGCAACTGAAGCTTTCTTT
TRBV2	-	-	TRBJ1-3	CASSEQGAGNTIYF	TGTGCCAGCAGTGAGCAGGGAGCGGGAAACACCATATATTTT
TRBV5-1	-	-	TRBJ2-5	CASSLAGLGETQYF	TGCGCCAGCAGCTTGGCCGGGCTAGGGGAGACCCAGTACTTC
TRBV27	-	-	TRBJ1-6	CASSLRARSYNSPLHF	TGTGCCAGCAGTCTCCGGGCCCGCTCCTATAATTCACCCCTCCACTTT
TRBV27	-	-	TRBJ1-1	CASSLLRENTEAFF	TGTGCCAGCAGTTTGCTTCGGGAGAACACTGAAGCTTTCTTT
TRBV7-2	TRBD2	-	TRBJ2-3	CASSLGLRGYGTDTQYF	TGTGCCAGCAGCTTAGGTCTGCGGGGGTATGGCACAGATACGCAGTATTTT
TRBV19	-	-	TRBJ2-1	CASRTGPSSYNEQFF	TGTGCCAGTAGGACGGGACCTAGCTCCTACAATGAGCAGTTCTTC
TRBV5-4	TRBD1	-	TRBJ2-3	CASRRDRKMDTQYF	TGTGCCAGCAGAAGGGACAGGAAAATGGATACGCAGTATTTT
TRBV5-1	-	-	TRBJ2-7	CASSSATGDSEQYF	TGCGCCAGCAGCTCGGCCACAGGGGACTCCGAGCAGTACTTC
TRBV9	-	-	TRBJ2-5	CASSVASGREETQYF	TGTGCCAGCAGCGTAGCTTCCGGACGGGAGGAGACCCAGTACTTC
TRBV4-2	TRBD2	-	TRBJ2-1	CASSQDDPSGGNSYNEQFF	TGTGCCAGCAGCCAAGACGATCCGAGCGGGGGGAACTCCTACAATGAGCAGTTCTTC
TRBV6-1	-	-	TRBJ1-2	CASSPGRSNYGYTF	TGTGCCAGCAGTCCGGGTCGGAGTAACTATGGCTACACCTTC
TRBV4-1	-	once	TRBJ2-5	CASSQVYGGRWETQYF	TGCGCCAGCAGCCAAGTATACGGGGGGCGGTGGGAGACCCAGTACTTC